The 14 T cell receptor beta chains in this list originate from one sample, sequenced in a study of T cells in Graves' hyperthyroidism and ophthalmopathy. RNA transcripts provided the source from which TCR beta CDR3 regions were amplified. RT-PCR in the first round (using the HTBI primer set) targeted the TCR CDR3. TCRdb independently ran MiXCR on the multiplex PCR reads; one entry per CDR3 protein. The repertoire holds roughly 570,000 distinct CDR3 sequences, around 42% seen once, with around 20% in the top ten. Sequenced: peripheral blood or thyroid tissue (not recorded which). All receptors come from an adult woman with Graves' disease, either hyperthyroidism or ophthalmopathy (not recorded which).

This clonotype has just a few counts. Being one base from a much bigger clone, this may be a read error. This chain uses TRBV5-5 with TRBJ2-7; TRBD1 aligns across 7 bases. The junction had 5 bases not matched to a gene; V was cut back by 3 bases and J by 2 bases. Germline V gene data show CDR1 as SGHKS and CDR2 as YYEKEE (reference sequence). The CDR3 is 14 amino acids. CDR3 residues: CASSYTGTAYEQYF. For the CDR3, the DNA is TGTGCCAGCAGCTACACCGGGACAGCCTACGAGCAGTACTTC. Combining the CDR3 with reference TRBV5-5 and TRBJ2-7 gives the whole variable domain DAGVTQSPTHLIKTRGQQVTLRCSPISGHKSVSWYQQVLGQGPQFIFQYYEKEERGRGNFPDRFSARQFPNYSSELNVNALLLGDSALYLCASSYTGTAYEQYFGPGTRLTVT.

This clonotype was counted at least ten times. This chain uses TRBV28 with TRBJ2-5; TRBD2 agrees at 8 bases. Unmatched junction bases numbered 13, after V lost 5 bases and J lost 5 bases. Looked up from germline, CDR1 is MDHEN and CDR2 is SYDVKM. CDR3 length: 16 residues. The CDR3: CASSLGRGGASETQYF. The CDR3 DNA reads TGTGCCAGCAGTCTCGGGAGGGGGGGGGCGAGTGAGACCCAGTACTTC.

This clonotype turned up a few times. The CDR3 sequence: CASSPGQRDQPQHF. CDR3 coding DNA: TGCGCCAGTTCTCCGGGACAGAGGGATCAGCCCCAGCATTTT. The rearrangement uses TRBV10-1 and TRBJ1-5, with 7 bases that match TRBD1. V trimming: 9 bases; J trimming: 5 bases; junction bases outside the gene matches: 10. The CDR3 loop spans 14 amino acids. Germline values: CDR1 WNHNN, CDR2 SYGVQD (reference sequence).

This clonotype was observed a handful of times. The chain employs TRBV7-2 and TRBJ1-5; D may be TRBD1 (5 bases). This CDR3 contains 14 residues. Trimming shortened V by 6 bases and J by 3 bases, and 12 bases separated the two germline ends. Germline assignment: CDR1 SGHTA and CDR2 FQGNSA. The CDR3 bases are TGTGCCAGCAGTACAAGGGGAGACAATCAGCCCCAGCATTTT. This translates into CASSTRGDNQPQHF.

This clonotype occurred a few times. The gene calls are TRBV12-3 or TRBV12-4 and TRBJ1-1; D is perhaps TRBD1 (5 bases). The length of the CDR3 is 14 residues. The V and J ends lost 5 bases and 1 base respectively, with 11 bases between them. CDR3 bases: TGTGCCAGCAGTCAGGGCATGGGGAACACTGAAGCTTTCTTT. Translated: CASSQGMGNTEAFF.

Points on this clonotype: A read error is possible here, since a much larger clone lies one base away. The chain couples TRBV6-5 to TRBJ2-2; the D is unclear. Germline-derived CDR1 and CDR2 are MNHEY and SVGAGI. V was shortened by 8 bases and J by 1 base, with 8 bases between the two germline ends. The CDR3 has 13 residues. The CDR3 DNA follows: TGTGCCAGCGTAGATGTGAACACCGGGGAGCTGTTTTTT. Amino acid sequence: CASVDVNTGELFF.

This clonotype was recorded a few times. The chain combines TRBV11-2 with TRBJ1-1; D is perhaps TRBD1 (6 bases). Germline values: CDR1 SGHAT, CDR2 FQNNGV. CDR3 size: 13 residues. Trimming shortened V by 1 base and J by 11 bases, and 14 bases separated the two germline ends. CDR3 DNA sequence: TGTGCCAGCAGCTTAGTCGGCAGGGGCCAGGCTTTCTTT. It codes for CASSLVGRGQAFF.

In nucleotides, the CDR3 is TGTGCCAGCAGTGAAAGCTCCAGTGAAGCTTTCTTT. Translated, it gives CASSESSSEAFF. The chain carries TRBV25-1 and TRBJ1-1; D is unresolved. CDR1 and CDR2 (germline): MGHDK, SYGVNS. V was pared by 2 bases and J by 7 bases, with 8 bases between. This CDR3 region has 12 residues.

This chain links TRBV7-9 with TRBJ2-7; TRBD1 aligns across 8 bases. Looked up from germline, CDR1 is SEHNR and CDR2 is FQNEAQ (reference sequence). The CDR3 spans 14 residues. The V gene end was trimmed by 8 bases and the J gene end by 3 bases; junction bases not matched to a gene: 9. The CDR3 nucleotides are TGTGCCAGCTCCCGGGACAGGACAAGCTACGAGCAGTACTTC. Translated, it gives CASSRDRTSYEQYF.

The rearrangement links TRBV10-3 to TRBJ2-3; 7 bases are shared with TRBD1. J gave up 3 bases and V 9 bases, and 9 bases lay outside the gene matches. Germline lookup yields CDR1 ENHRY and CDR2 SYGVKD. CDR3 length: 14 residues. This CDR3 reads CAIKPGQSTDTQYF. CDR3 coding DNA: TGTGCCATAAAACCGGGACAGTCAACAGATACGCAGTATTTT.

The chain joins TRBV7-9 to TRBJ1-1, with a tentative D call TRBD1 (5 bases). Trimming left V 5 bases short and J 0 bases short, with 16 bases between. CDR1 is SEHNR, CDR2 FQNEAQ, per germline (reference sequence). The CDR3 length is 16 residues. CDR3 DNA: TGTGCCAGCAGCCCTCGCAAGGGACCGATGAACACTGAAGCTTTCTTT. This encodes CASSPRKGPMNTEAFF.

In regard to this clonotype: One junction end does not reproduce the germline sequence, and a read error may be involved. The chain couples TRBV7-8 to TRBJ2-5; D possibly matches TRBD1 or TRBD2 (7 bases each). The CDR3 contains 16 residues. Germline V gene lookup returns CDR1 SGHVS and CDR2 FQNEAQ. CDR3 DNA: TGTGCCGGCAGCACCCGGGACAGCGGGGAGCAAGAGACCCAGTACTTC. Residues: CAGSTRDSGEQETQYF.

This clonotype came up a few times. The chain couples TRBV7-9 to TRBJ2-1; 13 bases line up with TRBD2. The CDR3 consists of 16 residues. Trimming removed 5 bases from V and 9 bases from J; junction bases left unmatched: 10. Germline V CDR1 and CDR2: SEHNR, FQNEAQ (reference sequence). The CDR3 sequence: CASSPIGLAGVGEQFF. The CDR3, as DNA: TGTGCCAGCAGCCCTATCGGACTAGCGGGAGTAGGTGAGCAGTTCTTC.

This clonotype was recorded at least ten times. The chain is built from TRBV5-5 and TRBJ1-4; D is possibly TRBD1 (5 bases). The CDR3 runs to 15 residues. Germline assignment: CDR1 SGHKS and CDR2 YYEKEE (reference sequence). V lost 4 bases and J lost 8, with 18 bases in between. In DNA, the CDR3 is TGTGCCAGCAGCCACCCCGAGGGCGGGGGGGAAAAACTGTTTTTT. This encodes CASSHPEGGGEKLFF.